This passage covers 12 T cell receptor beta chains from one sample sequenced in a study of CD8 T cells in ankylosing spondylitis. General study findings and limits: It appeared that ankylosing spondylitis blood was characterized by a TCR beta motif of several highly homologous variants.

TCRdb re-derived calls from the 5' RACE reads in MiXCR, one entry per CDR3 protein. Among about 540,000 distinct CDR3 sequences listed, 9.5% to 15% were seen once. Their recognized antigens are unknown. Sequences were obtained from blood, either unsorted or a sorted T cell fraction (not recorded which). All receptors come from a male donor with ankylosing spondylitis.

In this sample, this clonotype turned up a few times. The chain carries TRBV2 and TRBJ1-1, with a tentative D call TRBD1 (5 bases). V was trimmed by 7 bases and J by 5 bases, leaving 17 bases between them. CDR3 length: 14 amino acids. Per the germline V gene, CDR1 is SNHLY and CDR2 is FYNNEI. Here the CDR3 reads CASTLVEGPTEAFF. CDR3 DNA: TGTGCCAGCACCCTAGTAGAGGGGCCGACTGAAGCTTTCTTT.

The V call is TRBV24-1, the J call TRBJ2-2; tentatively, D is TRBD1 or TRBD2 (5 bases each). The V and J ends lost 5 bases and 6 bases respectively, with 12 bases between them. Germline CDR1 is KGHDR and CDR2 is SFDVKD. This CDR3 is built from 14 residues. The CDR3 DNA is TGTGCCACCAGTGTCAGGGACGGTGCCGGGGAGCTGTTTTTT. It codes for CATSVRDGAGELFF.

This clonotype was counted only a few times. This sequence joins TRBV2 and TRBJ2-4, with 9 bases fitting TRBD2. The CDR3 is 17 amino acids. Looked up from germline, CDR1 is SNHLY and CDR2 is FYNNEI. The junction had 4 bases not matched to a gene; V was cut back by 1 base and J by 0 bases. CDR3 region: CASSEDLAGIAKNIQYF. DNA of the CDR3: TGTGCCAGCAGTGAAGATCTAGCGGGAATAGCCAAAAACATTCAGTACTTC.

This chain links TRBV12-3 or TRBV12-4 with TRBJ1-1; TRBD1 agrees at 9 bases. Trimming cost V 3 bases and J 6 bases; bases outside gene matches: 5. This CDR3 is built from 14 residues. In DNA, the CDR3 is TGTGCCAGCAGTTTTCGACAGGGGGACGCTGAAGCTTTCTTT. This codes for CASSFRQGDAEAFF.

This chain links TRBV12-5 with TRBJ2-1; 12 bases fit TRBD2. This CDR3 contains 17 residues. V lost 4 bases and J lost 6; bases outside the gene matches: 10. From germline, CDR1 is LGHNT and CDR2 FRNRAP. The CDR3 region has the DNA TGTGCTAGTGGTTCGACTAGCGGGAGAGGGGTCGGCAATGAGCAGTTCTTC. Its translation: CASGSTSGRGVGNEQFF.

This clonotype was seen many times. The J gene is TRBJ1-1, the V gene TRBV2; D not certain. Trimming left V 6 bases short and J 0 bases short, with 11 bases between. CDR3 length equals 14 residues. CDR1 and CDR2 from the germline V gene are SNHLY and FYNNEI. The CDR3 here is CASSQDGMNTEAFF. The CDR3 nucleotides read TGTGCCAGCAGCCAGGACGGCATGAACACTGAAGCTTTCTTT.

This clonotype has a handful of counts. The chain has TRBV2 and TRBJ2-3; 11 nucleotides match TRBD2. CDR1 is SNHLY, CDR2 FYNNEI, per germline. This CDR3 has 20 amino acids. With V trimmed by 1 base and J by 1 base, 13 bases remained unmatched. For the CDR3, the DNA is TGTGCCAGCAGTGAAGGACTAGCGGGATTTTTATCGGGCCGCACAGATACGCAGTATTTT. It is translated as CASSEGLAGFLSGRTDTQYF.

This sequence joins TRBV7-8 and TRBJ2-2; no firm D call. Germline V CDR1 and CDR2: SGHVS, FQNEAQ. The CDR3 is made up of 11 amino acids. V gave up 7 bases and J gave up 3 bases, with 3 bases separating them. DNA for the CDR3: TGTGCCAGCAAGGACACCGGGGAGCTGTTTTTT. Protein sequence: CASKDTGELFF. Variable domain in full (rest from reference TRBV7-8 and TRBJ2-2): GAGVSQSPRYKVAKRGQDVALRCDPISGHVSLFWYQQALGQGPEFLTYFQNEAQLDKSGLPSDRFFAERPEGSVSTLKIQRTQQEDSAVYLCASKDTGELFFGEGSRLTVL.

This chain uses TRBV9 with TRBJ2-3, with no clear D. This CDR3 comprises 12 residues. V lost 4 bases, J lost 4 bases, and 7 bases lay in between. The germline V gene has CDR1 SGDLS and CDR2 YYNGEE. CDR3 sequence: CASSPRPDTQYF. CDR3 in DNA: TGTGCCAGCAGCCCCCGACCAGATACGCAGTATTTT.

This clonotype was seen more than once but under ten times. The chain couples TRBV7-9 to TRBJ1-1; no clear D. The V and J ends lost 5 bases and 1 base respectively, with 11 bases between them. The CDR3 loop spans 14 amino acids. In germline, CDR1 is SEHNR, CDR2 FQNEAQ (reference sequence). The CDR3 coding sequence is TGTGCCAGCAGCCCAGAGAACAGGAACACTGAAGCTTTCTTT. The encoded protein is CASSPENRNTEAFF.

The gene calls are TRBV20-1 and TRBJ2-3; D is possibly TRBD2 (6 bases). V lost 1 base to trimming and J lost 3 bases, with 14 bases between them. CDR3 length: 15 residues. CDR1 is DFQATT, CDR2 SNEGSKA, per germline (reference sequence). DNA of the CDR3: TGCAGTGCTAGAGGGATGCGGGGCCGTACAGATACGCAGTATTTT. Amino acids: CSARGMRGRTDTQYF.

The chain carries TRBV30 and TRBJ1-1; D is ambiguous. CDR1 is GTSNPN, CDR2 SVGIG, per germline (reference sequence). V lost 2 bases to trimming and J lost 4 bases, with 8 bases between them. This CDR3 comprises 12 residues. DNA for the CDR3: TGTGCCTGGAGTAAGACGTCCACTGAAGCTTTCTTT. Translating gives CAWSKTSTEAFF.